The 2 T cell receptor beta chains given below trace back to one sample, sequenced in a study of cytomegalovirus exposure and HLA in healthy donors. The PCR ran on 60 Vbeta and 13 Jbeta primers. Generated by immunoSEQ multiplex PCR, the TCRdb table keeps only in-frame clones and is missing some. The sample has 200,000 to 250,000 clones, roughly 80% seen once; the top ten hold around 1.7%. The sequenced material came from PBMCs. The receptor source for this set is a man over 45 in good health and CMV-seronegative.

As concerns this clone: Distinct nucleotide sequences in the sample also encode this CDR3. The V call is TRBV27, the J call TRBJ2-1; 8 nucleotides agree with TRBD2. The CDR3 has 17 residues. Per germline, CDR1 MNHEY and CDR2 SMNVEV (reference sequence). After removal of 6 bases from V and 6 bases from J, the junction contained 16 bases not matched to a gene. CDR3 nucleotide sequence: TGTGCCAGCAGCCGACCACTCGGGACTAGGACACCCAATGAGCAGTTCTTC. Translation gives CASSRPLGTRTPNEQFF.

This chain connects TRBV7-9 to TRBJ2-7; TRBD2 aligns across 7 bases. The germline CDR1 and CDR2 sequences are SEHNR and FQNEAQ (reference sequence). CDR3 size: 15 residues. With 5 bases clipped from V and 2 bases from J, the junction kept 9 bases outside the gene matches. CDR3 region: CASSPRGDVAYEQYF. CDR3 DNA sequence: TGTGCCAGCAGCCCCCGGGGGGACGTTGCCTACGAGCAGTACTTC.